What follows are 22 T cell receptor beta chains derived from one specimen sequenced in a study of Tregs in tolerant kidney transplant recipients. Libraries were prepared by immunoSEQ multiplex PCR; TCRdb keeps only in-frame clonotypes and omits some of them. The sample yields about 240,000 clones, about 86% seen once. Sample: CD4+ T cells from blood. These receptors came from a human donor in good health.

Concerning this clone: A junction end diverges from the germline sequence, so it may reflect a read error. This sequence joins TRBV10-1 and TRBJ2-2, with D possibly being TRBD1 (7 bases). Germline loops: CDR1 WNHNN, CDR2 SYGVQD (reference sequence). This CDR3 has 15 residues. DNA for the CDR3: TGCGCCAGCAGACCGACAGGGACGAACACCGGGGGGCTGTTTTTT. Its protein product is CASRPTGTNTGGLFF.

The chain combines TRBV4-1 with TRBJ2-1, with TRBD2 identical over 10 bases. This CDR3 comprises 18 residues. J lost 2 bases, V lost 2 bases, and 9 bases had no gene match. Germline V gene sequence: CDR1 MGHRA, CDR2 YSYEKL. CDR3: CASSQRGPSGGTYNEQFF. CDR3 bases: TGCGCCAGCAGCCAAAGAGGGCCTAGCGGGGGAACCTACAATGAGCAGTTCTTC.

The chain recombines TRBV5-1 with TRBJ2-2; D remains unclear. Germline loops: CDR1 SGHRS, CDR2 YFSETQ. CDR3 size: 16 residues. V lost 4 bases and J 5 bases, leaving 18 bases between the germline ends. The CDR3 loop reads CASSPPLLRETGELFF. The CDR3 DNA sequence: TGCGCCAGCAGCCCCCCACTGTTAAGGGAAACCGGGGAGCTGTTTTTT.

The J gene is TRBJ2-7, the V gene TRBV6-5, with TRBD1 identical over 10 bases. Trimming took 5 bases from V and 6 from J; bases not matched to a gene: 7. This CDR3 has 14 amino acids. CDR1 MNHEY and CDR2 SVGAGI come from the germline V gene. CDR3 nucleotides: TGTGCCAGCAGTACCCGGACAGGGGGTGGCGAGCAGTACTTC. It is translated as CASSTRTGGGEQYF.

This clone occurred once. The chain uses TRBV11-3 and TRBJ2-7; D is unclear. CDR1 is SGHNT, CDR2 YENEEA, per germline. The CDR3 has 16 residues. The germline V and J ends were trimmed by 1 base and 3 bases, with 16 bases remaining between them. The CDR3 here is CASSLGVRPMSYEQYF. The CDR3 DNA reads as TGTGCCAGCAGCTTAGGGGTTCGCCCCATGAGCTACGAGCAGTACTTC.

This chain links TRBV27 with TRBJ2-7, with TRBD1 as a possible D gene (8 bases). Germline loops: CDR1 MNHEY, CDR2 SMNVEV (reference sequence). V lost 3 bases, J lost 1 base, and 13 bases lay in between. The CDR3 is 15 residues long. CDR3 sequence (DNA): TGTGCCAGCAGTTTGGGGGGGACAGGATCCTACGAGCAGTACTTC. Amino acid sequence: CASSLGGTGSYEQYF.

This clone occurred a few times. The rearrangement joins TRBV11-3 to TRBJ2-2; no reliable D call. The germline CDR1 and CDR2 sequences are SGHNT and YENEEA. The CDR3 totals 15 residues. The ends were cut back, 0 bases at V and 5 bases at J, with 10 bases in the middle. The CDR3 DNA follows: TGTGCCAGCAGCTTAGAGGGTAGTAATACCGGGGAGCTGTTTTTT. Its translation: CASSLEGSNTGELFF.

The chain couples TRBV19 to TRBJ2-5; 10 bases map to TRBD2. The CDR3 spans 18 residues. V shed 0 bases and J 2 bases; nucleotides not matched to a gene: 9. Germline-derived CDR1 and CDR2 are LNHDA and SQIVND (reference sequence). The CDR3 DNA follows: TGTGCCAGTAGTATAGATCACCCGGGACTAGCGCGGCAAGAGACCCAGTACTTC. This translates into CASSIDHPGLARQETQYF.

This sequence joins TRBV7-9 and TRBJ2-5; 7 bases are a match to TRBD1. The CDR3 extends over 17 amino acids. Losses at the gene ends were 4 bases for V and 0 bases for J; bases not matched to a gene: 11. CDR1 and CDR2 from the germline V gene are SEHNR and FQNEAQ (reference sequence). This chain's CDR3 is CASSSPGQISYQETQYF. The CDR3 bases are TGTGCCAGCAGCTCCCCGGGACAGATATCGTACCAAGAGACCCAGTACTTC.

The chain combines TRBV5-4 with TRBJ2-1, with D possibly called TRBD1 or TRBD2 (5 bases each). The V end lost 3 bases, the J end lost 5 bases, and 15 bases lay between the germline ends. Germline V gene lookup returns CDR1 SGHNT and CDR2 YYREEE (reference sequence). This CDR3 has 15 residues. This chain's CDR3 is CASSSIEGRDNEQFF. For the CDR3, the DNA is TGTGCCAGCAGCTCCATTGAGGGGCGGGACAATGAGCAGTTCTTC.

The chain uses TRBV13 and TRBJ2-6; D gene unclear. Trimming pared 8 bases from V and 0 bases from J, leaving 14 bases between. This CDR3 is 16 amino acids long. Germline CDR1 is PRHDT and CDR2 is FYEKMQ (reference sequence). CDR3 bases: TGTGCCAGCGGCTCCCGGGCATTCTCTGGGGCCAACGTCCTGACTTTC. Encoded protein: CASGSRAFSGANVLTF. Full variable domain (outside the CDR3, taken from reference TRBV13 and TRBJ2-6): AAGVIQSPRHLIKEKRETATLKCYPIPRHDTVYWYQQGPGQDPQFLISFYEKMQSDKGSIPDRFSAQQFSDYHSELNMSSLELGDSALYFCASGSRAFSGANVLTFGAGSRLTVL.

This clone has a single count. V gene TRBV4-1 combines with J gene TRBJ2-7; D uncertain. The germline V gene has CDR1 MGHRA and CDR2 YSYEKL. V was pared by 1 base and J by 3 bases, with 7 bases between. This CDR3 contains 13 residues. The CDR3 spells CASSQGTRYEQYF. In DNA form, the CDR3 reads TGCGCCAGCAGCCAAGGCACCCGCTACGAGCAGTACTTC.

This rearrangement joins TRBV18 to TRBJ1-1; D might be TRBD1 (5 bases). Looked up from germline, CDR1 is KGHSH and CDR2 is LQKENI. V gave up 2 bases and J gave up 5 bases, with 15 bases separating them. The CDR3 loop spans 15 amino acids. This chain's CDR3 is CASSPDSVRRTEAFF. The CDR3 DNA is TGTGCCAGCTCACCAGACAGTGTAAGAAGAACTGAAGCTTTCTTT. Together with reference TRBV18 and TRBJ1-1, the CDR3 gives the full variable domain: NAGVMQNPRHLVRRRGQEARLRCSPMKGHSHVYWYRQLPEEGLKFMVYLQKENIIDESGMPKERFSAEFPKEGPSILRIQQVVRGDSAAYFCASSPDSVRRTEAFFGQGTRLTVV.

The chain uses TRBV5-1 and TRBJ2-2, with D perhaps matching TRBD2 (6 bases). CDR3 length: 14 amino acids. The ends were cut back, 4 bases at V and 6 bases at J, with 13 bases in the middle. CDR1 is SGHRS and CDR2 is YFSETQ in the germline V gene. CDR3 sequence (DNA): TGCGCCAGCAGCGGGGGGACGGAGGCCGGGGAGCTGTTTTTT. Protein: CASSGGTEAGELFF.

The chain uses TRBV6-1 and TRBJ1-5; D perhaps matches TRBD1 (6 bases). V was clipped by 6 bases and J by 0 bases, with 12 bases between them. The CDR3 runs to 15 residues. Germline V CDR1 and CDR2: MNHNS, SASEGT. The CDR3 nucleotides are TGTGCCAGCAGGGAGACAGGTCGTAGCAATCAGCCCCAGCATTTT. It is translated as CASRETGRSNQPQHF.

This chain joins TRBV11-2 and TRBJ2-1; D perhaps matches TRBD1 (5 bases). This CDR3 comprises 19 residues. V lost 3 bases and J lost 0, with 21 bases in between. Germline V gene data show CDR1 as SGHAT and CDR2 as FQNNGV. CDR3 sequence: CASSFSRAAGGVSYNEQFF. The CDR3, as DNA: TGTGCCAGCAGCTTTAGCAGGGCGGCTGGTGGGGTCTCCTACAATGAGCAGTTCTTC.

The chain carries TRBV11-3 and TRBJ2-1; D remains ambiguous. CDR3 size: 13 residues. Germline V gene sequence: CDR1 SGHNT, CDR2 YENEEA. Trimming removed 0 bases at V and 4 bases at J, with 4 bases between. The CDR3 loop reads CASSLDVYNEQFF. The CDR3 nucleotides are TGTGCCAGCAGCTTAGACGTTTACAATGAGCAGTTCTTC.

This clone was seen just once. V usage is TRBV19 and J usage is TRBJ1-2; no reliable D call. The V gene lost 5 bases and the J gene lost 2 bases, with 12 bases spanning the gap. CDR3 length equals 14 residues. The germline CDR1 and CDR2 sequences are LNHDA and SQIVND (reference sequence). The CDR3 reads CASSPVQLNYGYTF. CDR3 nucleotide sequence: TGTGCCAGTAGTCCAGTACAACTCAACTATGGCTACACCTTC. The full variable domain, in which reference TRBV19 and TRBJ1-2 provide the parts outside the CDR3, is DGGITQSPKYLFRKEGQNVTLSCEQNLNHDAMYWYRQDPGQGLRLIYYSQIVNDFQKGDIAEGYSVSREKKESFPLTVTSAQKNPTAFYLCASSPVQLNYGYTFGSGTRLTVV.

The chain employs TRBV2 and TRBJ1-1, with TRBD1 identical over 8 bases. The CDR3 consists of 14 residues. CDR1 SNHLY and CDR2 FYNNEI come from the germline V gene. After removal of 6 bases from V and 4 bases from J, the junction contained 7 bases not matched to a gene. CDR3: CASRERTGFTEAFF. CDR3 coding DNA: TGTGCCAGCAGGGAGAGGACAGGGTTCACTGAAGCTTTCTTT.

The chain joins TRBV5-1 to TRBJ1-3; no definite D call. Germline CDR1 reads SGHRS; CDR2 reads YFSETQ. Trimming took 1 base from V and 4 from J, leaving 15 bases between them. The CDR3 loop spans 16 amino acids. CDR3 amino acids: CASSLNFGGGGNTIYF. DNA of the CDR3: TGCGCCAGCAGCTTGAATTTCGGCGGCGGAGGAAACACCATATATTTT.

Only a few counts were recorded for this clone. This rearrangement joins TRBV6-1 to TRBJ1-5; no firm D call. The CDR3 covers 15 residues. Germline CDR1 is MNHNS and CDR2 is SASEGT. V was trimmed by 2 bases and J by 0 bases, leaving 8 bases between them. CDR3 in amino acids: CASSEYQFSNQPQHF. The CDR3 coding sequence is TGTGCCAGCAGTGAATACCAGTTTAGCAATCAGCCCCAGCATTTT.

The chain links TRBV5-4 to TRBJ2-5; D not certain. CDR3 size: 13 residues. Germline loops: CDR1 SGHNT, CDR2 YYREEE (reference sequence). Trimming took 5 bases from V and 4 from J, leaving 12 bases between them. The DNA for the CDR3 is TGTGCCAGCAGTACGAGCCCTAGAGAGACCCAGTACTTC. Its protein product is CASSTSPRETQYF.